This T cell receptor (beta chain) emerged from a study of blood T cell repertoires in COVID-19. Trimming removed 2 bases at V and 1 base at J, with 14 bases between. CDR3 length: 16 residues. Germline assignment: CDR1 KGHSH and CDR2 LQKENI. Some clones are missing from TCRdb's copy, which holds only in-frame ones; the method was immunoSEQ multiplex PCR. Counted here are over 250,000 clones, roughly 91% occurring once; the ten biggest clones make up 0.99%. Sample: peripheral blood. This TCR derives from a woman in her thirties or forties who had recovered from COVID-19. This chain uses TRBV18 with TRBJ1-1, with unresolved D. The CDR3 here is CASSPMAGFTNTEAFF. The CDR3 region has the DNA TGTGCCAGCTCACCAATGGCTGGCTTTACGAACACTGAAGCTTTCTTT.